The 30 T cell receptor beta chains in this list originate from one sample, sequenced in a study of cytomegalovirus exposure and HLA in healthy donors. The PCR contained 60 Vbeta and 13 Jbeta primers. TCRdb keeps only in-frame clones here, not all; method: immunoSEQ multiplex PCR. This table has roughly 170,000 clones, more than 65% appearing once. The sample taken for sequencing was PBMCs. These receptors came from a girl aged 2-10 years in good health and CMV-seropositive.

The chain's CDR3 is CASSQRRGLATEETQYF. The CDR3 DNA follows: TGCGCCAGCAGCCAACGGCGGGGACTAGCAACAGAAGAGACCCAGTACTTC. V gene TRBV4-1 combines with J gene TRBJ2-5; TRBD2 agrees at 9 bases. Losses at the gene ends were 2 bases for V and 3 bases for J; bases not matched to a gene: 10. There are 17 residues in the CDR3. Germline V gene sequence: CDR1 MGHRA, CDR2 YSYEKL.

This clone was seen just once. J is TRBJ1-4 and V is TRBV19, with 9 bases fitting TRBD1. CDR1 and CDR2 from the germline V gene are LNHDA and SQIVND (reference sequence). V lost 2 bases to trimming and J lost 5 bases; unmatched junction nucleotides: 6. The CDR3 runs 16 residues. In nucleotides, the CDR3 is TGTGCCAGTAGTATACTTACCGGGACAGGGAATGAAAAACTGTTTTTT. Protein sequence: CASSILTGTGNEKLFF.

The genes are TRBV6-5 and TRBJ2-1, with 9 bases that match TRBD2. The ends lost 2 bases at V and 9 bases at J; junction bases unmatched: 8. Germline CDR1 MNHEY, CDR2 SVGAGI. This CDR3 has 15 residues. The CDR3 here is CASSYGGTSSGEQFF. The CDR3 DNA is TGTGCCAGCAGTTACGGGGGGACTAGCTCCGGTGAGCAGTTCTTC.

The rearrangement links TRBV27 to TRBJ1-2; the match to TRBD1 covers 12 bases. Germline loops: CDR1 MNHEY, CDR2 SMNVEV (reference sequence). Germline trimming cut 2 bases from V and 8 bases from J; bases unmatched to any gene: 18. This CDR3 comprises 19 residues. CDR3 nucleotides: TGTGCCAGCAGTTTAAGGGAAGGAGGGACAGGGGGCTTGGCAGGGGGCTACACCTTC. It codes for CASSLREGGTGGLAGGYTF.

V and J are TRBV28 and TRBJ2-7; 12 bases fit TRBD2. Germline loops: CDR1 MDHEN, CDR2 SYDVKM. Unmatched junction bases numbered 4, after V lost 8 bases and J lost 2 bases. The CDR3 has 14 residues. The CDR3 here is CASLTSGSPYEQYF. CDR3 in DNA: TGTGCCAGCTTGACTAGCGGGAGCCCCTACGAGCAGTACTTC.

The rearrangement links TRBV4-1 to TRBJ2-5; 8 bases align to TRBD1. Germline CDR1 is MGHRA and CDR2 is YSYEKL. Trimming took 4 bases from V and 4 from J; bases not matched to a gene: 11. The CDR3 loop spans 16 amino acids. Written as DNA, the CDR3 is TGCGCCAGCAGCCCTCGGACAGGGTCCGGGGTAGAGACCCAGTACTTC. Translated, it gives CASSPRTGSGVETQYF.

The chain recombines TRBV19 with TRBJ2-3, with 7 bases lining up with TRBD2. V lost 3 bases and J lost 6; bases outside the gene matches: 12. Germline loops: CDR1 LNHDA, CDR2 SQIVND (reference sequence). The CDR3 covers 16 residues. CDR3 bases: TGTGCCAGTAGTATCTTCCCCAGCGGGGCACGGGATACGCAGTATTTT. Amino acids: CASSIFPSGARDTQYF.

The gene calls are TRBV27 and TRBJ2-5; TRBD2 aligns across 9 bases. The germline V gene encodes CDR1 MNHEY and CDR2 SMNVEV (reference sequence). V was clipped by 8 bases and J by 4 bases; unmatched bases: 11. This CDR3 is 15 amino acids long. This CDR3 reads CASRPGAGGPETQYF. DNA for the CDR3: TGTGCCAGCCGCCCTGGGGCGGGGGGGCCAGAGACCCAGTACTTC.

This chain's CDR3 is CAISRLAGDLNEQFF. CDR3 DNA sequence: TGTGCCATCAGCCGACTAGCGGGGGACCTAAATGAGCAGTTCTTC. The chain uses TRBV10-3 and TRBJ2-1, with TRBD2 identical over 12 bases. CDR1 is ENHRY, CDR2 SYGVKD, per germline. Trimming removed 6 bases from V and 7 bases from J; junction bases left unmatched: 7. This CDR3 contains 15 residues.

V gene TRBV5-1 combines with J gene TRBJ1-2; D is uncertain. The germline V and J ends were trimmed by 0 bases and 5 bases, with 11 bases remaining between them. There are 14 residues in the CDR3. Per the germline V gene, CDR1 is SGHRS and CDR2 is YFSETQ. CDR3 coding DNA: TGCGCCAGCAGCTTGGACTCAGGAGGGTATGGCTACACCTTC. As protein: CASSLDSGGYGYTF.

This clone was recorded a few times. V usage is TRBV6-5 and J usage is TRBJ2-2, with no clear D. This CDR3 spans 15 amino acids. The V end lost 2 bases, the J end lost 3 bases, and 10 bases lay between the germline ends. Germline assignment: CDR1 MNHEY and CDR2 SVGAGI. Here the CDR3 DNA reads TGTGCCAGCAGTTACGGGCAGGTGGACACCGGGGAGCTGTTTTTT. As protein: CASSYGQVDTGELFF.

The chain recombines TRBV27 with TRBJ2-3; D perhaps matches TRBD1 (5 bases). Trimming took off 2 bases at V and 3 bases at J, with 6 bases between the two ends. Looked up from germline, CDR1 is MNHEY and CDR2 is SMNVEV (reference sequence). This CDR3 region has 13 residues. CDR3 protein: CASSLRGTDTQYF. In nucleotides, the CDR3 is TGTGCCAGCAGTTTAAGGGGAACAGATACGCAGTATTTT.

J is TRBJ2-1 and V is TRBV2; 8 nucleotides match TRBD2. Trimming at V came to 3 bases and at J to 10 bases, leaving 11 bases not matched to a gene. This CDR3 comprises 15 residues. Looked up from germline, CDR1 is SNHLY and CDR2 is FYNNEI. The CDR3 here is CASSDPGLGGWEQFF. The CDR3 nucleotides read TGTGCCAGCAGTGATCCGGGACTAGGGGGATGGGAGCAGTTCTTC.

This clone was picked up a small number of times. This chain's CDR3 is CASSYSGTGNVLTF. In DNA form, the CDR3 reads TGTGCCAGCAGTTACTCCGGAACCGGGAACGTCCTGACTTTC. The chain recombines TRBV6-5 with TRBJ2-6, with no clear D. CDR1 MNHEY and CDR2 SVGAGI come from the germline V gene. This CDR3 spans 14 amino acids. Trimming stripped 0 bases from V and 10 bases from J, with 10 bases between.

The chain couples TRBV18 to TRBJ2-4; tentative D call: TRBD1 (5 bases). The germline V gene encodes CDR1 KGHSH and CDR2 LQKENI. This CDR3 comprises 16 residues. Between the trimmed V and J ends, which lost 0 bases and 0 bases, there was a span of 9 bases. CDR3 nucleotides: TGTGCCAGCTCACCACCAGGGGATCTAGCCAAAAACATTCAGTACTTC. Residues: CASSPPGDLAKNIQYF.

This clone showed up just a few times. The genes are TRBV6-5 and TRBJ2-3; 8 bases match TRBD2. Germline V CDR1 and CDR2: MNHEY, SVGAGI. The CDR3 covers 15 residues. The trim removed 5 bases at V and 8 bases at J, leaving 12 bases unmatched. The CDR3 here is CASSTSGAGVSTQYF. The DNA of the CDR3 is TGTGCCAGCAGTACCTCAGGAGCGGGAGTAAGTACGCAGTATTTT.

In this sample, this clone turned up once. This chain connects TRBV7-8 to TRBJ2-7; maybe TRBD2 (5 bases). The CDR3 has 14 residues. The V end was cut by 10 bases, the J end by 2 bases, with 18 bases between. CDR1 is SGHVS, CDR2 FQNEAQ, per germline. This CDR3 is CAIFKDGETYEQYF. DNA for the CDR3: TGTGCCATCTTCAAAGACGGGGAGACCTACGAGCAGTACTTC.

This clone was detected a few times. The chain recombines TRBV6-1 with TRBJ1-2; maybe TRBD1 (6 bases). The germline CDR1 and CDR2 sequences are MNHNS and SASEGT. The CDR3 loop spans 10 amino acids. Trimming pared 7 bases from V and 8 bases from J, leaving 8 bases between. CDR3 residues: CASTDRGYTF. The CDR3 DNA reads as TGTGCCAGCACAGACAGGGGCTACACCTTC.

The J gene is TRBJ2-4, the V gene TRBV15, with 7 bases matching TRBD2. J was trimmed by 2 bases and V by 1 base; bases with no gene match: 2. CDR1 is LNHNV and CDR2 is YYDKDF in the germline V gene (reference sequence). The CDR3 is 15 amino acids. CDR3 sequence: CATSRVAGTKNIQYF. CDR3 bases: TGTGCCACCAGCAGAGTAGCGGGTACCAAAAACATTCAGTACTTC.

The chain is built from TRBV2 and TRBJ2-5, with TRBD2 matching over 11 bases. With the DNA end fitting TRBJ2-7 better, the J assignment may be wrong. Looked up from germline, CDR1 is SNHLY and CDR2 is FYNNEI. The CDR3 loop spans 14 amino acids. The CDR3 coding sequence is TGTGCCAGCAGTGAGACTAGCGGGAAGTACGAGCAGTACTTC. Its protein product is CASSETSGKYEQYF.

To note about this clone: The sample contains more than one DNA sequence encoding this CDR3. The DNA of the CDR3 is TGTGCCAGCAACCTACAGCCCCAGCATTTT. Translated: CASNLQPQHF. The chain recombines TRBV28 with TRBJ1-5; D is unresolved. The CDR3 is 10 amino acids. Trimming took off 7 bases at V and 7 bases at J, with 5 bases between the two ends. Germline V lookup: CDR1 MDHEN, CDR2 SYDVKM. Variable domain in full (rest from reference TRBV28 and TRBJ1-5): DVKVTQSSRYLVKRTGEKVFLECVQDMDHENMFWYRQDPGLGLRLIYFSYDVKMKEKGDIPEGYSVSREKKERFSLILESASTNQTSMYLCASNLQPQHFGDGTRLSIL.

This chain connects TRBV7-9 to TRBJ2-7; possible D gene TRBD1, 5 bases. The CDR3 is 13 residues long. V was shortened by 5 bases and J by 2 bases, with 10 bases between the two germline ends. Germline loops: CDR1 SEHNR, CDR2 FQNEAQ (reference sequence). The CDR3 DNA reads as TGTGCCAGCAGCCTCGACAGAGCCTACGAGCAGTACTTC. Translating gives CASSLDRAYEQYF.

This chain links TRBV19 with TRBJ1-4; D is perhaps TRBD1 (6 bases). Germline V CDR1 and CDR2: LNHDA, SQIVND (reference sequence). V was shortened by 3 bases and J by 4 bases, with 12 bases between the two germline ends. This CDR3 is 15 amino acids long. CDR3 DNA sequence: TGTGCCAGTAGTATTTACCAGGGGAATAATGAAAAACTGTTTTTT. It is translated as CASSIYQGNNEKLFF.

This clone showed up just once. The CDR3 region is CASSSAGTGLVGPEAFF. The CDR3 DNA follows: TGCGCCAGCAGCTCCGCCGGGACAGGGTTGGTAGGACCTGAAGCTTTCTTT. V is TRBV5-1 and J is TRBJ1-1; TRBD1 agrees at 9 bases. The CDR3 totals 17 residues. The V gene end was trimmed by 3 bases and the J gene end by 6 bases; junction bases not matched to a gene: 15. The germline V gene encodes CDR1 SGHRS and CDR2 YFSETQ.

The V call is TRBV28, the J call TRBJ2-7; D might be TRBD2 (5 bases). Germline V gives CDR1 MDHEN, CDR2 SYDVKM. With 6 bases removed from V and 7 bases from J, the gap between germline ends came to 22 bases. This CDR3 comprises 15 residues. Here the CDR3 DNA reads TGTGCCAGCAGGATCGCAGTGGCGGGTACCGCGGAGCAGTACTTC. It translates to CASRIAVAGTAEQYF.

The chain is built from TRBV11-3 and TRBJ1-1, with D maybe TRBD1 (6 bases). The length of the CDR3 is 13 residues. CDR1 and CDR2 from the germline V gene are SGHNT and YENEEA. V was shortened by 5 bases and J by 3 bases, with 10 bases between the two germline ends. The DNA of the CDR3 is TGTGCCAGCAGCGTCAACAGGGACACTGAAGCTTTCTTT. This encodes CASSVNRDTEAFF.

In this sample, this clone turned up once. The gene calls are TRBV4-1 and TRBJ2-3; D is unresolved. Germline CDR1 MGHRA, CDR2 YSYEKL. The CDR3 has 17 amino acids. Deletions cut 0 bases from V and 4 bases from J, with 17 bases between. The CDR3: CASSQDLDTVKSDTQYF. CDR3 DNA sequence: TGCGCCAGCAGCCAAGATCTCGACACTGTAAAGTCAGATACGCAGTATTTT.

The chain links TRBV6-5 to TRBJ1-2, with a weak D call TRBD1 (5 bases). Germline assignment: CDR1 MNHEY and CDR2 SVGAGI. The V gene lost 4 bases and the J gene lost 5 bases, with 11 bases spanning the gap. The CDR3 is 13 residues long. The CDR3 DNA sequence: TGTGCCAGCAGTTCTCCAGGGTGGTATGGCTACACCTTC. This translates into CASSSPGWYGYTF.

V and J are TRBV16 and TRBJ2-7, with TRBD1 identical over 9 bases. In germline, CDR1 is KGHSY, CDR2 FQNENV. There are 14 residues in the CDR3. J lost 3 bases, V lost 5 bases, and 5 bases had no gene match. The CDR3: CASSIGQGFYEQYF. In nucleotides, the CDR3 is TGTGCCAGCAGCATTGGACAGGGGTTCTACGAGCAGTACTTC.

This chain joins TRBV28 and TRBJ2-1, with 10 positions matching TRBD2. The CDR3 has 15 amino acids. The V gene end was trimmed by 6 bases and the J gene end by 2 bases; junction bases not matched to a gene: 4. Germline V CDR1 and CDR2: MDHEN, SYDVKM. CDR3 amino acids: CASSPAGGAYNEQFF. CDR3 nucleotide sequence: TGTGCCAGCAGCCCAGCGGGAGGGGCCTACAATGAGCAGTTCTTC.